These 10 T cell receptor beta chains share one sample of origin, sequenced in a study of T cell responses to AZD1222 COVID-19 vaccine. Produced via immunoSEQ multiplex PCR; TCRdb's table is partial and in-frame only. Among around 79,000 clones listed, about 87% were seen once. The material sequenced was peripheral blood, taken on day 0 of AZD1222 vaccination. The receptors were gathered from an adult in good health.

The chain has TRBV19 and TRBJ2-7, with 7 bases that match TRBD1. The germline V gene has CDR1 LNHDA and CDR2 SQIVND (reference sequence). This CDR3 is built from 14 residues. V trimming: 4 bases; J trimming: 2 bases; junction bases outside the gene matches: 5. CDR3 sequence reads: CASSSQGVAYEQYF. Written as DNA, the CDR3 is TGTGCCAGTAGTAGTCAGGGGGTAGCCTACGAGCAGTACTTC.

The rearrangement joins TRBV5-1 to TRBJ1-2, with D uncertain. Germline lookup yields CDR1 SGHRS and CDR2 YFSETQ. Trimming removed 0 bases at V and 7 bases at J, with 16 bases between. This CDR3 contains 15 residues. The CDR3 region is CASSLALHQLTGYTF. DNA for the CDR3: TGCGCCAGCAGCTTGGCTCTTCACCAGCTAACTGGCTACACCTTC.

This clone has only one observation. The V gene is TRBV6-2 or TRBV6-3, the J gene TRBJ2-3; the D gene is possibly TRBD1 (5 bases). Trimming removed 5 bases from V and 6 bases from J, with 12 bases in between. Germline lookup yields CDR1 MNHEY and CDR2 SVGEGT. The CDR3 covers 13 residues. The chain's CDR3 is CASSRLRADTQYF. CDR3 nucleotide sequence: TGTGCCAGCAGTCGACTCAGGGCGGATACGCAGTATTTT.

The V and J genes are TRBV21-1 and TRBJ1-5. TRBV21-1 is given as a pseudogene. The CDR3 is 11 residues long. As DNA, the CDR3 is TGTGCCAGCAGCAAGGGAATGTCCCAGCATTTT. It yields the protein CASSKGMSQHF.

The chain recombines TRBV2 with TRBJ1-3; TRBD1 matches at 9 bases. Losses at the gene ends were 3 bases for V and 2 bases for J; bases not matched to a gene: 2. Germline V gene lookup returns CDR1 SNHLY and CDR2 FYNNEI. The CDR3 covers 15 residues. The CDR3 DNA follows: TGTGCCAGCAGTGAGTGGGACAGGGCTGGAAACACCATATATTTT. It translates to CASSEWDRAGNTIYF.

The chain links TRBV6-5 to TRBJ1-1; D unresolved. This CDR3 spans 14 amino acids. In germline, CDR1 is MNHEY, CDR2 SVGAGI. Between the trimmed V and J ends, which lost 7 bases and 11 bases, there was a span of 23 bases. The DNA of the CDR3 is TGTGCCAGCAACGCCGTGACCTTCTTAATTCAGGCTTTCTTT. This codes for CASNAVTFLIQAFF.

In nucleotides, the CDR3 is TGTGCCAGCAGCCTCACCTACAATGAGCAGTTCTTC. Its protein is CASSLTYNEQFF. This chain links TRBV3-1 (or the pseudogene TRBV3-2) with TRBJ2-1; D is unresolved. CDR1 and CDR2 (germline): LGHDT, YNNKEL (reference sequence). Trimming pared 4 bases from V and 2 bases from J, leaving 3 bases between. This CDR3 contains 12 residues.

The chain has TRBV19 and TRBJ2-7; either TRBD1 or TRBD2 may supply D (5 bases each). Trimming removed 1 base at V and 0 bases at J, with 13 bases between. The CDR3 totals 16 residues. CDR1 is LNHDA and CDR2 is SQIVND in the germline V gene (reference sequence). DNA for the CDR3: TGTGCCAGTAGTATAGTGGGGGACCTGAGCTCCTACGAGCAGTACTTC. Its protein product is CASSIVGDLSSYEQYF. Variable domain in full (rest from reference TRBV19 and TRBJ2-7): DGGITQSPKYLFRKEGQNVTLSCEQNLNHDAMYWYRQDPGQGLRLIYYSQIVNDFQKGDIAEGYSVSREKKESFPLTVTSAQKNPTAFYLCASSIVGDLSSYEQYFGPGTRLTVT.

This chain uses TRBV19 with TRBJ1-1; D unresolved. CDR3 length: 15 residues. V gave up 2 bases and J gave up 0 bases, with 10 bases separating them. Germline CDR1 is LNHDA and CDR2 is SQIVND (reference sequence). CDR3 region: CASSISPGMNTEAFF. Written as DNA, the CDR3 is TGTGCCAGTAGTATAAGTCCAGGTATGAACACTGAAGCTTTCTTT.

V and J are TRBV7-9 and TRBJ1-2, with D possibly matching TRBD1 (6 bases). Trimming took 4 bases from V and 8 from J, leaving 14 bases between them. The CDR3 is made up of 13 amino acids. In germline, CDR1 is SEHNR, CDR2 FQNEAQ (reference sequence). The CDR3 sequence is CASSSTGIGGYTF. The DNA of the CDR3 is TGTGCCAGCAGCTCCACAGGGATCGGGGGCTACACCTTC.